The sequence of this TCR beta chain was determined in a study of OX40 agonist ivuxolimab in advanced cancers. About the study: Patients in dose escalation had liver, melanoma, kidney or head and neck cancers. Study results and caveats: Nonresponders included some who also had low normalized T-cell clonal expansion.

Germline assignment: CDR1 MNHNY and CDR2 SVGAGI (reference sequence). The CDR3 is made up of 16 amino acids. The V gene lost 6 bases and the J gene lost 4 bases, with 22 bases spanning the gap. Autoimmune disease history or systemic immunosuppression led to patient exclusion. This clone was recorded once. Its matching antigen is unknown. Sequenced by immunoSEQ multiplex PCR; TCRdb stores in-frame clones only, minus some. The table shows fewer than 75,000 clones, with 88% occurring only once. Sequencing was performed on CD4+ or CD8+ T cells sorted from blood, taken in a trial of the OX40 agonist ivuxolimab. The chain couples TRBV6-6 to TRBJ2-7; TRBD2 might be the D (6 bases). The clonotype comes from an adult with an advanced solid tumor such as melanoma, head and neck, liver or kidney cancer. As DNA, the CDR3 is TGTGCCAGCAGCCCTCGAGGGCGGGGCGATAAGTACGAGCAGTACTTC. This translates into CASSPRGRGDKYEQYF.